The 14 T cell receptor beta chains given below trace back to one sample, sequenced in a study of beta chain features in type 1 diabetes (dated by TCRdb to the late 2010s). The library was generated by the immunoSEQ multiplex PCR assay. The High Capacity cDNA Reverse Transcription Kit was used to reverse transcribe all of the isolated RNA, meaning that expressed TCRB transcripts were what got sequenced. TCRdb holds this immuneACCESS table with in-frame rearrangements only. Some clones are missing; in checked studies, unresolved V genes explain under half, and the rest has no known cause. This sample holds around 450,000 clones; about an eighth were observed only once. Approximately 0.05% of the sample lies in the top ten. The source material was naive CD4+ T cells from blood. This specimen's cell subset or site label, per the study, means: true naive CD4+ T cells. The receptors come from a woman under 30 in good health.

This clone was seen more than once but under ten times. The V and J genes are TRBV5-1 and TRBJ2-5, with D unclear. Trimming cost V 5 bases and J 3 bases, with 11 bases left between them. The CDR3 consists of 13 residues. Germline V gives CDR1 SGHRS, CDR2 YFSETQ. CDR3: CASSFSFEETQYF. The CDR3 DNA reads TGCGCCAGCAGTTTCAGTTTTGAAGAGACCCAGTACTTC.

This clone was counted a few times. The gene calls are TRBV7-2 and TRBJ2-1; the D gene is possibly TRBD2 (7 bases). The CDR3 has 16 amino acids. V was trimmed by 2 bases and J by 2 bases, leaving 13 bases between them. Germline loops: CDR1 SGHTA, CDR2 FQGNSA. CDR3 amino acids: CASSLLAGATYNEQFF. The CDR3 DNA reads as TGTGCCAGCAGCTTACTCGCGGGGGCCACCTACAATGAGCAGTTCTTC.

The sample holds a few counts of this clone. J is TRBJ2-5 and V is TRBV11-1; tentative D call: TRBD2 (7 bases). CDR1 is SGHAT and CDR2 is FQDESV in the germline V gene (reference sequence). This CDR3 region has 13 residues. The V end lost 5 bases, the J end lost 2 bases, and 9 bases lay between the germline ends. The CDR3 sequence is CASSRGAQETQYF. The CDR3 nucleotides read TGTGCCAGCAGCCGGGGGGCACAAGAGACCCAGTACTTC.

In its sample, this clone was seen a few times. The rearrangement links TRBV7-6 to TRBJ2-1; D might be TRBD1 (6 bases). Trimming cost V 5 bases and J 9 bases, with 17 bases left between them. Germline V gene sequence: CDR1 SGHVS, CDR2 FNYEAQ. CDR3 length: 14 amino acids. CDR3 amino acids: CASSGLQGKGEQFF. CDR3 sequence (DNA): TGTGCCAGCAGCGGGCTACAGGGAAAAGGTGAGCAGTTCTTC.

The sample holds a few counts of this clone. This CDR3 is CASSRALDGSSYGYTF. CDR3 sequence (DNA): TGCGCCAGCAGTCGCGCGCTGGACGGCTCCAGCTATGGCTACACCTTC. The V gene is TRBV23-1, the J gene TRBJ1-2; no reliable D call. TRBV23-1 is known as an ORF, though its function is uncertain. The CDR3 is made up of 16 amino acids. V dropped 4 bases and J dropped 4 bases, with 19 bases sitting between them.

The chain carries TRBV25-1 and TRBJ1-5; D gene uncertain. CDR1 is MGHDK, CDR2 SYGVNS, per germline. V lost 3 bases, J lost 5 bases, and 11 bases lay in between. The CDR3 spans 14 residues. The chain's CDR3 is CASSDRRWHQPQHF. The CDR3 DNA reads TGTGCCAGCAGTGACAGGAGGTGGCATCAGCCCCAGCATTTT.

This clone appeared a few times. The chain couples TRBV5-1 to TRBJ2-5; 7 nucleotides agree with TRBD1. The CDR3 totals 15 residues. After removal of 5 bases from V and 7 bases from J, the junction contained 14 bases not matched to a gene. Germline V gene data show CDR1 as SGHRS and CDR2 as YFSETQ. The CDR3: CASSQDRSPVGTQYF. DNA for the CDR3: TGCGCCAGCAGTCAGGACAGGTCGCCGGTCGGGACCCAGTACTTC.

This chain connects TRBV7-2 to TRBJ2-4; 9 bases agree with TRBD2. This CDR3 comprises 18 residues. Germline lookup yields CDR1 SGHTA and CDR2 FQGNSA. After removal of 1 base from V and 0 bases from J, the junction contained 7 bases not matched to a gene. The CDR3 spells CASSLGLAGVLAKNIQYF. As DNA, the CDR3 is TGTGCCAGCAGCTTAGGTTTAGCGGGAGTTTTAGCCAAAAACATTCAGTACTTC.

The chain couples TRBV25-1 to TRBJ1-1; D call uncertain. The CDR3 totals 14 residues. V was cut by 3 bases and J by 1 base, with 9 bases left in between. Germline lookup yields CDR1 MGHDK and CDR2 SYGVNS. CDR3 sequence (DNA): TGTGCCAGCAGTGATATCGGGTCGAACACTGAAGCTTTCTTT. Translated, it gives CASSDIGSNTEAFF.

This clone was observed a few times. The chain carries TRBV5-1 and TRBJ2-1, with TRBD1 matching over 7 bases. V shed 1 base, J shed 4 bases, and the junction held 11 bases outside the gene matches. The CDR3 has 17 residues. Germline assignment: CDR1 SGHRS and CDR2 YFSETQ. The CDR3 DNA sequence: TGCGCCAGCAGCTTGAGAACTAGACAGGGCAAGTACAATGAGCAGTTCTTC. Translation: CASSLRTRQGKYNEQFF.

Comments on this clone: The sample contains more than one DNA sequence encoding this CDR3. The chain employs TRBV18 and TRBJ2-7, with D tentatively TRBD1 (6 bases). Germline-derived CDR1 and CDR2 are KGHSH and LQKENI. The CDR3 has 14 residues. Trimming took off 3 bases at V and 0 bases at J, with 9 bases between the two ends. CDR3 nucleotide sequence: TGTGCCAGCTCACCCACAGGGAGCTCCTACGAGCAGTACGTC. Amino acids: CASSPTGSSYEQYV.

This clone was seen more than once but under ten times. The chain carries TRBV30 and TRBJ2-5, with unresolved D. The CDR3 consists of 13 residues. V was trimmed by 4 bases and J by 4 bases, leaving 13 bases between them. From germline, CDR1 is GTSNPN and CDR2 SVGIG (reference sequence). The CDR3 DNA reads as TGTGCCTGGAAGTTGGCAGGTACAGAGACCCAGTACTTC. This gives the protein CAWKLAGTETQYF.

J is TRBJ2-3 and V is TRBV15; D not resolved. The V gene lost 3 bases and the J gene lost 1 base, with 14 bases spanning the gap. The CDR3 is 16 amino acids. Germline V gene sequence: CDR1 LNHNV, CDR2 YYDKDF (reference sequence). This CDR3 reads CATSRRIHSGTDTQYF. Written as DNA, the CDR3 is TGTGCCACCAGCAGGAGGATCCACAGCGGCACAGATACGCAGTATTTT. Complete variable domain (other parts from reference TRBV15 and TRBJ2-3): DAMVIQNPRYQVTQFGKPVTLSCSQTLNHNVMYWYQQKSSQAPKLLFHYYDKDFNNEADTPDNFQSRRPNTSFCFLDIRSPGLGDTAMYLCATSRRIHSGTDTQYFGPGTRLTVL.

DNA for the CDR3: TGTGCCAGCAGCTTATACACCTTGTATGGCTACACCTTC. Translated, it gives CASSLYTLYGYTF. The chain uses TRBV7-2 and TRBJ1-2; D ambiguous. There are 13 residues in the CDR3. V was clipped by 2 bases and J by 5 bases, with 9 bases between them. Germline CDR1 reads SGHTA; CDR2 reads FQGNSA. The full variable domain, with the rest looked up from reference TRBV7-2 and TRBJ1-2, is GAGVSQSPSNKVTEKGKDVELRCDPISGHTALYWYRQSLGQGLEFLIYFQGNSAPDKSGLPSDRFSAERTGGSVSTLTIQRTQQEDSAVYLCASSLYTLYGYTFGSGTRLTVV.